Listed below are T cell receptor beta chains from one sample, sequenced in a study of CD8 T cells in ankylosing spondylitis. TCRdb processed the 5' RACE reads anew with MiXCR; each CDR3 protein has one entry. The sample yields 700,000 to 1,000,000 distinct CDR3 sequences, about 12% seen once. The source material was blood, either unsorted or a sorted T cell fraction (not recorded which). These receptors all come from a male donor with ankylosing spondylitis. The CDR3 runs from the conserved cysteine through the conserved F or W. The D gene is left open where the match is weak. Clone size is shown for a subset of rows, as once, few, many or a class of expanded clone.

TRBD1,NA,15,TRBV27,TRBJ1-4,CASRLQGTGNEKLFF,TGTGCCAGCAGACTACAGGGGACGGGGAATGAAAAACTGTTTTTT
NA,few,13,TRBV7-2,TRBJ2-3,CASSLQRPDTQYF,TGTGCCAGCAGCTTACAGCGACCAGATACGCAGTATTTT
NA,many,12,TRBV20-1,TRBJ1-2,CSERGSPYGYTF,TGCAGTGAAAGGGGATCTCCCTATGGCTACACCTTC
TRBD1,many,15,TRBV10-3,TRBJ1-1,CATRPWDRGNTEAFF,TGTGCCACCCGCCCTTGGGACAGGGGAAACACTGAAGCTTTCTTT
NA,few,14,TRBV5-1,TRBJ1-3,CASSLMGSGNTIYF,TGCGCCAGCAGCTTGATGGGTAGTGGAAACACCATATATTTT
NA,few,12,TRBV20-1,TRBJ2-1,CSAKRSYNEQFF,TGCAGTGCTAAGAGAAGCTACAATGAGCAGTTCTTC
NA,many,13,TRBV7-2,TRBJ1-5,CASSGTLGQPQHF,TGTGCCAGCAGCGGGACGCTGGGTCAGCCCCAGCATTTT
NA,few,14,TRBV30,TRBJ1-1,CAWSVEGVRTEAFF,TGTGCCTGGAGTGTAGAAGGGGTGAGAACTGAAGCTTTCTTT
TRBD2,many,18,TRBV11-1,TRBJ2-2,CASSGKTSGSQEAGELFF,TGTGCCAGCAGCGGCAAGACTAGCGGGAGCCAGGAGGCCGGGGAGCTGTTTTTT
TRBD2,NA,14,TRBV5-6,TRBJ2-5,CASSLPGLEETQYF,TGTGCCAGCAGCTTACCGGGACTAGAAGAGACCCAGTACTTC
NA,NA,14,TRBV27,TRBJ1-2,CASSFLTENYGYTF,TGTGCCAGCAGTTTCTTGACAGAGAACTATGGCTACACCTTC
TRBD2,NA,14,TRBV5-1,TRBJ2-7,CASSERDTSYEQYF,TGCGCCAGCAGCGAGCGGGATACCTCCTACGAGCAGTACTTC
NA,few,13,TRBV20-1,TRBJ2-6,CSAPHPGANVLTF,TGCAGTGCTCCTCACCCTGGGGCCAACGTCCTGACTTTC
NA,few,14,TRBV11-2,TRBJ1-2,CASSSPGRRDGYTF,TGTGCCAGCAGCTCACCGGGACGGCGGGACGGCTACACCTTC
TRBD2,few,14,TRBV20-1,TRBJ2-5,CSASVIAGHETQYF,TGCAGTGCTAGTGTTATAGCGGGGCATGAGACCCAGTACTTC
NA,NA,14,TRBV12-3/TRBV12-4,TRBJ2-7,CASSSRVRTYEQYF,TGTGCCAGCAGTTCCCGGGTTCGGACATACGAGCAGTACTTC
NA,few,14,TRBV7-9,TRBJ2-3,CASSLGSGPDTQYF,TGTGCCAGCAGCTTAGGCTCGGGCCCAGATACGCAGTATTTT
NA,once,13,TRBV4-2,TRBJ2-7,CASSQDPSGGQYF,TGTGCCAGCAGCCAAGATCCGAGTGGAGGGCAGTACTTC
TRBD2,many,13,TRBV29-1,TRBJ2-3,CSVDGGGLDTQYF,TGCAGCGTTGACGGGGGGGGCTTAGATACGCAGTATTTT
TRBD1,many,13,TRBV29-1,TRBJ2-7,CSGTGQGGSEQYF,TGCAGCGGGACGGGACAGGGAGGGAGCGAGCAGTACTTC
NA,many,15,TRBV12-3/TRBV12-4,TRBJ2-1,CASTPGGASDNEQFF,TGTGCCAGCACCCCAGGGGGTGCTAGCGACAATGAGCAGTTCTTC
NA,few,14,TRBV18,TRBJ1-2,CASSLGTQNYGYTF,TGTGCCAGCTCACTAGGGACACAGAACTATGGCTACACCTTC
NA,few,15,TRBV6-5,TRBJ1-5,CASSYSAGGNQPQHF,TGTGCCAGCAGTTACTCAGCAGGGGGCAATCAGCCCCAGCATTTT